A selection of T cell receptor beta chains follows, all from one sample in a study of CD8 T cells in Susac syndrome. One entry per CDR3 protein, called by TCRdb with MiXCR from the immunoSEQ multiplex PCR reads. The profile shows 100,000 to 150,000 distinct CDR3 sequences, 90% to 95% of them singletons. Source material: CD8+ T cells from PBMCs. All receptors derive from a human donor with Susac syndrome. Both conserved end residues are part of each CDR3. A D gene is named only where the DNA matches it firmly. Only part of the rows carry a size: once, few, many, or a class if the clone is expanded.

TRBJ2-5 NA TRBD2 TRBV7-6 CASSLGGGSQETQYF TGTGCCAGCAGCTTAGGGGGGGGTTCCCAAGAGACCCAGTACTTC
TRBJ2-3 NA TRBD2 TRBV13 CASSLVASGYTDTQYF TGTGCCAGCAGCTTAGTGGCTAGCGGATACACAGATACGCAGTATTTT
TRBJ1-6 NA NA TRBV5-6 CASSLTRDGRRNSPLHF TGTGCCAGCAGCCTAACCCGGGACGGAAGGCGTAATTCACCCCTCCACTTT
TRBJ2-7 NA TRBD1 TRBV11-2 CASSSRGPSYEQYF TGTGCCAGCAGTTCCAGGGGGCCCTCCTACGAGCAGTACTTC
TRBJ2-5 NA NA TRBV12-3/TRBV12-4 CASSPQSKTQYF TGTGCCAGCAGTCCACAATCGAAGACCCAGTACTTC
TRBJ2-3 NA NA TRBV25-1 CASSAGVESTDTQYF TGTGCCAGCAGTGCTGGCGTCGAGAGCACAGATACGCAGTATTTT
TRBJ2-2 NA NA TRBV7-9 CASSLGRSGELFF TGTGCCAGCAGCCTGGGACGAAGCGGGGAGCTGTTTTTT
TRBJ2-5 once NA TRBV12-3/TRBV12-4 CASSLVGGGTQYF TGTGCCAGCAGCCTGGTTGGAGGGGGTACCCAGTACTTC
TRBJ2-1 NA NA TRBV14 CASSRSGTFQFF TGTGCCAGCAGCCGTTCCGGGACATTTCAGTTCTTC
TRBJ2-3 NA TRBD2 TRBV12-3/TRBV12-4 CASSASGHTDTQYF TGTGCCAGCAGCGCTAGCGGACACACAGATACGCAGTATTTT
TRBJ2-3 NA NA TRBV29-1 CSVEVAGSTDTQYF TGCAGCGTTGAAGTGGCGGGGAGCACAGATACGCAGTATTTT
TRBJ1-1 NA NA TRBV13 CASSLGDRPSVF TGTGCCAGCAGCTTAGGTGACAGACCCTCGGTCTTT
TRBJ2-7 NA TRBD2 TRBV12-3/TRBV12-4 CASSFSGGGEQYF TGTGCCAGCAGTTTTAGCGGGGGTGGCGAGCAGTACTTC
TRBJ2-1 NA TRBD2 TRBV7-2 CASSLTGGGANEQFF TGTGCCAGCAGCTTAACTGGCGGGGGTGCCAATGAGCAGTTCTTC
TRBJ2-1 once NA TRBV7-9 CASSLGPLYNEQFF TGTGCCAGCAGCCTGGGACCCCTCTACAATGAGCAGTTCTTC
TRBJ2-7 NA TRBD2 TRBV11-2 CASSPGTSGAYEQYF TGTGCCAGCAGCCCCGGGACTAGCGGGGCCTACGAGCAGTACTTC
TRBJ1-3 NA NA TRBV29-1 CSVEVLGGSGNTIYF TGCAGCGTTGAAGTGTTAGGTGGCTCTGGAAACACCATATATTTT
TRBJ2-1 NA TRBD1 TRBV9 CASSVAFRGTYNEQFF TGTGCCAGCAGCGTAGCTTTCAGGGGGACCTACAATGAGCAGTTCTTC
TRBJ2-3 once TRBD1 TRBV12-3/TRBV12-4 CASSQGQLGTQYF TGTGCCAGCAGTCAGGGACAGCTGGGAACGCAGTATTTT
TRBJ1-4 NA NA TRBV4-1 CASSQAHGIGEKLFF TGCGCCAGCAGCCAAGCACATGGGATAGGTGAAAAACTGTTTTTT
TRBJ2-1 NA TRBD2 TRBV13 CASRHGLGLNNEQFF TGTGCCAGCAGACACGGACTGGGACTAAACAATGAGCAGTTCTTC